The present T cell receptor (beta chain) was sequenced within a study of response to subunit inactivated influenza vaccine. Study-level findings and limits: Few new T cells, the authors suggested, are recruited by each seasonal influenza vaccination.

V shed 0 bases, J shed 7 bases, and the junction held 4 bases outside the gene matches. CDR1 is LGHNA and CDR2 is YNFKEQ in the germline V gene. The CDR3 is 14 amino acids. As concerns this clonotype: Its matching antigen is unknown.

MiXCR, run by TCRdb on the RT-PCR reads, gives a single entry per CDR3 protein. The data hold 600,000 to 850,000 distinct CDR3 sequences, with 14% observed a single time. The source of this sequence is a man aged 45-65 years who received an inactivated influenza vaccine. The sample here was PBMCs from blood, taken around 14 days before vaccination. V and J are TRBV4-2 and TRBJ2-3; 7 nucleotides match TRBD2. DNA for the CDR3: TGTGCCAGCAGCCAAGAGGGGACTACCCATACGCAGTATTTT. Protein product: CASSQEGTTHTQYF.